The 30 T cell receptor beta chains in this list originate from one sample, sequenced in a study of blood T cell repertoires in COVID-19. Clones were sequenced by immunoSEQ multiplex PCR, and TCRdb holds only the in-frame ones, with some missing. The repertoire holds 30,000 to 35,000 clones, with around four fifths as singletons. Sequencing used peripheral blood. All receptors derive from a woman in her fifties or sixties with acute or convalescent COVID-19.

This clone showed up just a few times. The rearrangement joins TRBV24-1 to TRBJ1-5, with D unclear. Germline V gives CDR1 KGHDR, CDR2 SFDVKD. The CDR3 has 14 amino acids. Between the trimmed V and J ends, which lost 8 bases and 2 bases, there was a span of 12 bases. As DNA, the CDR3 is TGTGCCACCACCTCCGGTCTAGGCAATCAGCCCCAGCATTTT. This translates into CATTSGLGNQPQHF.

The chain links TRBV10-3 to TRBJ1-1, with TRBD1 as a possible D gene (5 bases). Per the germline V gene, CDR1 is ENHRY and CDR2 is SYGVKD. Trimming stripped 7 bases from V and 1 base from J, with 10 bases between. There are 13 residues in the CDR3. CDR3 residues: CAITGGRNTEAFF. Here the CDR3 DNA reads TGTGCCATCACCGGGGGTCGGAACACTGAAGCTTTCTTT.

This rearrangement joins TRBV18 to TRBJ2-1, with D possibly TRBD2 on 5 matching bases. V was cut by 3 bases and J by 3 bases, with 12 bases left in between. Germline V lookup: CDR1 KGHSH, CDR2 LQKENI. The CDR3 consists of 15 residues. The CDR3 loop reads CASSPTSGDYNEQFF. Here the CDR3 DNA reads TGTGCCAGCTCACCGACGAGCGGAGACTACAATGAGCAGTTCTTC.

The genes are TRBV28 and TRBJ1-4, with a weak D call TRBD1 (6 bases). The CDR3 extends over 15 amino acids. The V end lost 6 bases, the J end lost 5 bases, and 16 bases lay between the germline ends. Germline CDR1 reads MDHEN; CDR2 reads SYDVKM. CDR3 amino acids: CASSKPGQTNEKLFF. The CDR3 nucleotides are TGTGCCAGCAGCAAACCCGGACAGACGAATGAAAAACTGTTTTTT.

The genes are TRBV10-3 and TRBJ2-5; TRBD2 aligns across 10 bases. CDR3 size: 15 residues. Germline loops: CDR1 ENHRY, CDR2 SYGVKD. Losses at the gene ends were 8 bases for V and 5 bases for J; bases not matched to a gene: 11. The CDR3 nucleotides are TGTGCCATCGGAGATACTAGCGGGGCGTTGGAGACCCAGTACTTC. Translation: CAIGDTSGALETQYF.

This clone was counted only a few times. The V and J genes are TRBV28 and TRBJ2-7; TRBD2 might be the D (5 bases). Germline V gene sequence: CDR1 MDHEN, CDR2 SYDVKM. The CDR3 runs 13 residues. The ends were cut back, 7 bases at V and 1 base at J, with 11 bases in the middle. The CDR3 sequence: CASKRSGSYEQYF. The CDR3 DNA sequence: TGTGCCAGCAAGAGGAGCGGATCCTACGAGCAGTACTTC.

V usage is TRBV5-6 and J usage is TRBJ2-1, with 8 bases aligning to TRBD1. The CDR3 runs to 17 residues. With V trimmed by 2 bases and J by 3 bases, 10 bases remained unmatched. From germline, CDR1 is SGHDT and CDR2 YYEEEE. The CDR3 sequence: CASSLSGRQGYYNEQFF. DNA for the CDR3: TGTGCCAGCAGCTTATCGGGAAGACAGGGGTACTACAATGAGCAGTTCTTC.

The DNA for the CDR3 is TGCGCCAGCAGCGGGGGAGGATTTTACGAGCAGTACTTC. Its translation is CASSGGGFYEQYF. The chain employs TRBV10-2 and TRBJ2-7; possible D gene TRBD2, 6 bases. Trimming took off 6 bases at V and 4 bases at J, with 13 bases between the two ends. From germline, CDR1 is WSHSY and CDR2 SAAADI. This CDR3 spans 13 amino acids.

V and J are TRBV12-3 or TRBV12-4 and TRBJ1-4; D might be TRBD1 (5 bases). This CDR3 region has 13 residues. With 3 bases removed from V and 4 bases from J, the gap between germline ends came to 6 bases. This chain's CDR3 is CASSFQGNEKLFF. CDR3 bases: TGTGCCAGCAGTTTTCAGGGTAATGAAAAACTGTTTTTT.

The chain has TRBV5-5 and TRBJ1-3; maybe TRBD1 (5 bases). The CDR3 is 15 amino acids. CDR1 SGHKS and CDR2 YYEKEE come from the germline V gene (reference sequence). V gave up 2 bases and J gave up 3 bases, with 12 bases separating them. The CDR3 loop is CASSFTQGSGNTIYF. CDR3 DNA: TGTGCCAGCAGCTTTACCCAGGGCAGTGGAAACACCATATATTTT.

V is TRBV7-2 and J is TRBJ2-1; D is perhaps TRBD1 (7 bases). V lost 2 bases and J lost 7, with 15 bases in between. In germline, CDR1 is SGHTA, CDR2 FQGNSA. The CDR3 contains 15 residues. CDR3 DNA sequence: TGTGCCAGCAGCTTATCTGCGACAGGGAGGAATGAGCAGTTCTTC. Translated, it gives CASSLSATGRNEQFF.

The chain joins TRBV2 to TRBJ1-2, with 10 bases identical to TRBD1. Germline V gene lookup returns CDR1 SNHLY and CDR2 FYNNEI. This CDR3 is built from 14 residues. After removal of 5 bases from V and 8 bases from J, the junction contained 8 bases not matched to a gene. The CDR3 DNA is TGTGCCAGCAGTACCCGGGACAGGGGAGAAGGCTACACCTTC. Its protein product is CASSTRDRGEGYTF.

The chain couples TRBV2 to TRBJ2-3; TRBD2 agrees at 12 bases. Germline V lookup: CDR1 SNHLY, CDR2 FYNNEI. The V segment lost 2 bases and the J segment 5 bases; nucleotides outside the gene matches: 11. The CDR3 totals 18 residues. Here the CDR3 reads CASSERLAGDTTEDTQYF. Written as DNA, the CDR3 is TGTGCCAGCAGTGAACGACTAGCGGGGGATACCACCGAAGATACGCAGTATTTT.

This rearrangement joins TRBV5-4 to TRBJ2-5, with TRBD2 as a possible D gene (6 bases). Germline CDR1 SGHNT, CDR2 YYREEE (reference sequence). The V end lost 4 bases, the J end lost 5 bases, and 15 bases lay between the germline ends. The CDR3 length is 14 residues. CDR3 DNA sequence: TGTGCCAGCAGCGCGGGACCAACGGGGGAGACCCAGTACTTC. Encoded protein: CASSAGPTGETQYF.

The table lists this clone with a count of one. The chain employs TRBV19 and TRBJ1-1; the match to TRBD1 covers 11 bases. The junction had 10 bases not matched to a gene; V was cut back by 10 bases and J by 3 bases. CDR3 length equals 15 residues. The germline V gene has CDR1 LNHDA and CDR2 SQIVND (reference sequence). CDR3 DNA: TGTGCCACTATGGGGTGGGACAGGGGGGACACTGAAGCTTTCTTT. Amino acid sequence: CATMGWDRGDTEAFF.

J is TRBJ1-2 and V is TRBV15; no reliable D call. Trimming removed 0 bases at V and 8 bases at J, with 13 bases between. The CDR3 is 14 residues long. Germline V gives CDR1 LNHNV, CDR2 YYDKDF (reference sequence). CDR3 sequence: CATSRDPGVGGYTF. For the CDR3, the DNA is TGTGCCACCAGCAGAGATCCCGGGGTTGGGGGCTACACCTTC.

This clone was counted once. This sequence joins TRBV18 and TRBJ2-5, with 11 bases that match TRBD2. The V gene's germline CDR1 is KGHSH and CDR2 LQKENI. The trim removed 3 bases at V and 3 bases at J, leaving 0 bases unmatched. The CDR3 extends over 14 amino acids. The CDR3 DNA is TGTGCCAGCTCACCGGGACTAGCGGAAGAGACCCAGTACTTC. Its translation: CASSPGLAEETQYF. The whole variable domain, filled in from reference TRBV18 and TRBJ2-5, reads NAGVMQNPRHLVRRRGQEARLRCSPMKGHSHVYWYRQLPEEGLKFMVYLQKENIIDESGMPKERFSAEFPKEGPSILRIQQVVRGDSAAYFCASSPGLAEETQYFGPGTRLLVL.

The CDR3 here is CASSLPGQSPYGYTF. In DNA form, the CDR3 reads TGTGCCAGCAGCTTACCAGGACAATCACCCTATGGCTACACCTTC. The chain links TRBV7-9 to TRBJ1-2; D perhaps matches TRBD1 (5 bases). V shed 2 bases and J shed 4 bases, with 14 bases lying between them. The CDR3 runs 15 residues. CDR1 and CDR2 (germline): SEHNR, FQNEAQ (reference sequence). Drawing the rest from reference TRBV7-9 and TRBJ1-2, the complete variable domain is DTGVSQNPRHKITKRGQNVTFRCDPISEHNRLYWYRQTLGQGPEFLTYFQNEAQLEKSRLLSDRFSAERPKGSFSTLEIQRTEQGDSAMYLCASSLPGQSPYGYTFGSGTRLTVV.

The chain links TRBV7-2 to TRBJ1-2; 8 nucleotides match TRBD1. The CDR3 is 16 residues long. Trimming cost V 1 base and J 6 bases; bases outside gene matches: 10. Germline loops: CDR1 SGHTA, CDR2 FQGNSA. This CDR3 is CASSLGQTGAGHGYTF. The CDR3 DNA follows: TGTGCCAGCAGCTTAGGGCAGACAGGGGCCGGGCATGGCTACACCTTC.

The genes are TRBV29-1 and TRBJ1-1; TRBD1 matches at 9 bases. Trimming at V came to 4 bases and at J to 5 bases, leaving 11 bases not matched to a gene. This CDR3 is built from 15 residues. Germline assignment: CDR1 SQVTM and CDR2 ANQGSEA. The CDR3, as DNA: TGCAGCGTTGCCCCGGGACAGGGAATGAGGACTGAAGCTTTCTTT. Encoded protein: CSVAPGQGMRTEAFF.

This clone was detected only once. The gene calls are TRBV5-4 and TRBJ1-2; 11 bases fit TRBD1. Germline CDR1 and CDR2: SGHNT and YYREEE (reference sequence). CDR3 length equals 14 residues. J gave up 8 bases and V 4 bases, and 7 bases lay outside the gene matches. In DNA, the CDR3 is TGTGCCAGCAGCGAGGGACAGGGGGTCAACGGCTACACCTTC. It codes for CASSEGQGVNGYTF.

This clone was seen only once. The chain couples TRBV7-2 to TRBJ1-5; D not resolved. Germline V gives CDR1 SGHTA, CDR2 FQGNSA. V lost 1 base to trimming and J lost 4 bases, with 11 bases between them. The CDR3 has 15 residues. CDR3 nucleotide sequence: TGTGCCAGCAGCTTAGGTTACACCCCTAATCAGCCCCAGCATTTT. Translating it yields CASSLGYTPNQPQHF. Filled out from reference TRBV7-2 and TRBJ1-5, the complete variable domain reads GAGVSQSPSNKVTEKGKDVELRCDPISGHTALYWYRQSLGQGLEFLIYFQGNSAPDKSGLPSDRFSAERTGGSVSTLTIQRTQQEDSAVYLCASSLGYTPNQPQHFGDGTRLSIL.

This clone was seen a few times. This chain joins TRBV7-3 and TRBJ1-1; D possibly corresponds to TRBD1 (6 bases). The V gene lost 5 bases and the J gene lost 4 bases, with 14 bases spanning the gap. Germline CDR1 reads SGHTA; CDR2 reads FQGTGA. The CDR3 is made up of 14 amino acids. CDR3 in amino acids: CASSPNREGTEAFF. The CDR3 nucleotides are TGTGCCAGCAGCCCCAACAGGGAGGGCACTGAAGCTTTCTTT. The variable domain in full, with the rest retrieved from reference TRBV7-3 and TRBJ1-1, is GAGVSQTPSNKVTEKGKYVELRCDPISGHTALYWYRQSLGQGPEFLIYFQGTGAADDSGLPNDRFFAVRPEGSVSTLKIQRTERGDSAVYLCASSPNREGTEAFFGQGTRLTVV.

The chain is built from TRBV5-1 and TRBJ1-1; TRBD1 is a possible D gene (5 bases). V was cut by 4 bases and J by 0 bases, with 13 bases left in between. Germline V gene lookup returns CDR1 SGHRS and CDR2 YFSETQ. The CDR3 is made up of 15 amino acids. The CDR3 DNA reads TGCGCCAGCAGCGTCCAGGGTTCGTTGAACACTGAAGCTTTCTTT. This translates into CASSVQGSLNTEAFF.

This chain connects TRBV5-6 to TRBJ1-3, with a weak D call TRBD1 (5 bases). Germline V gene lookup returns CDR1 SGHDT and CDR2 YYEEEE. This CDR3 contains 15 residues. V lost 0 bases and J 2 bases, leaving 9 bases between the germline ends. CDR3 nucleotides: TGTGCCAGCAGCTTGGGACAGCACCCTGGAAACACCATATATTTT. Translation: CASSLGQHPGNTIYF.

V gene TRBV2 combines with J gene TRBJ1-5; 8 positions match TRBD1. The CDR3 length is 15 residues. V lost 4 bases, J lost 2 bases, and 4 bases stayed unmatched. Germline CDR1 and CDR2: SNHLY and FYNNEI. The CDR3 DNA reads TGTGCCAGCAGTGTCGGACAGGGAGGCAATCAGCCCCAGCATTTT. It specifies CASSVGQGGNQPQHF.

This clone was seen a handful of times. The rearrangement uses TRBV30 and TRBJ2-2; TRBD1 agrees at 8 bases. Germline V gene data show CDR1 as GTSNPN and CDR2 as SVGIG (reference sequence). The CDR3 sequence is 14 residues long. Unmatched junction bases numbered 3, after V lost 2 bases and J lost 4 bases. CDR3 bases: TGTGCCTGGAGTACACAGGGGGGCACCGGGGAGCTGTTTTTT. It specifies CAWSTQGGTGELFF.

In this sample, this clone turned up a few times. The chain's CDR3 is CASMGESTEAFF. In nucleotides, the CDR3 is TGTGCCAGTATGGGAGAGAGCACTGAAGCTTTCTTT. The chain combines TRBV12-3 or TRBV12-4 with TRBJ1-1; D is uncertain. Trimming pared 9 bases from V and 4 bases from J, leaving 12 bases between. The CDR3 has 12 residues.

Comments on this clone: A read error may produce the germline difference seen at one junction end. The chain is built from TRBV19 and TRBJ2-5; the match to TRBD1 covers 8 bases. The CDR3 is 18 amino acids. In germline, CDR1 is LNHDA, CDR2 SQIVND (reference sequence). CDR3 sequence: CASSIGRDRTNPQEPQYF. The DNA for the CDR3 is TGTGCCAGTAGTATAGGACGGGACAGGACGAATCCTCAAGAGCCCCAGTACTTC.

The chain combines TRBV2 with TRBJ1-2; D gene uncertain. The germline gives CDR1 SNHLY, CDR2 FYNNEI. The ends were cut back, 4 bases at V and 13 bases at J, with 13 bases in the middle. The CDR3 extends over 11 amino acids. The DNA of the CDR3 is TGTGCCAGCAGTGTTGGCGGCGAGATCACCTTC. Protein sequence: CASSVGGEITF. Complete variable domain (other parts from reference TRBV2 and TRBJ1-2): EPEVTQTPSHQVTQMGQEVILRCVPISNHLYFYWYRQILGQKVEFLVSFYNNEISEKSEIFDDQFSVERPDGSNFTLKIRSTKLEDSAMYFCASSVGGEITFGSGTRLTVV.